This TCR beta chain was retrieved from a study of blood T cell repertoires in COVID-19. As for the study in general: PBMCs, B-cell-depleted T cells, or T cells provided the cDNA or gDNA that made up the material.

CDR3 size: 11 residues. The V end lost 3 bases, the J end lost 3 bases, and 3 bases lay between the germline ends. Germline V gene sequence: CDR1 MNHNS, CDR2 SASEGT. Sequencing used immunoSEQ multiplex PCR; TCRdb keeps in-frame clones, though not all of them. Among 150,000 or so clones listed, roughly four fifths were seen once. This receptor was obtained from a man in his sixties with active or convalescent COVID-19. Sequencing used peripheral blood. This chain joins TRBV6-1 and TRBJ2-7; unclear D gene. CDR3: CASSDRYEQYF. As DNA, the CDR3 is TGTGCCAGCAGTGACCGCTACGAGCAGTACTTC.